The TCR beta chain described here comes from a study of cytomegalovirus exposure and HLA in healthy donors. Study-level background: Sequencing of 150 million to 200 million T cells in an earlier analysis found 90 million to 120 million unique TCR beta sequences. Overall study results and limits: Per a later analysis, about 18,000 TCR beta sequences showed association with HLA alleles at 0.05 false discovery rate. Immune exposure data for these donors was limited to CMV serostatus. The study listed 150 to 200 cytomegalovirus-associated TCR beta chains.

The CDR3 sequence is 15 residues long. CDR1 and CDR2 from the germline V gene are GTSNPN and SVGIG (reference sequence). V was pared by 4 bases and J by 4 bases, with 19 bases between. The PCR was carried out with 60 Vbeta primers and 13 Jbeta primers. Sequenced by immunoSEQ multiplex PCR; TCRdb stores in-frame clones only, minus some. The profile shows around 100,000 clones, 65% to 85% of them singletons. This clone was counted between two and nine times. Antigen unknown. Specimen: PBMCs. The TCR originated in a woman in her sixties in good health and CMV-seropositive. The chain is built from TRBV30 and TRBJ1-1; D is uncertain. Written as DNA, the CDR3 is TGTGCCTGGACTATAGGAGGGTCCGGAATCACTGAAGCTTTCTTT. Encoded protein: CAWTIGGSGITEAFF.